The 16 T cell receptor beta chains below come from one sample, sequenced in a study of T cell repertoires in cytomegalovirus infection. TCRdb ran MiXCR on the reads and lists one entry per CDR3 protein. The profile shows hundreds of thousands of distinct CDR3 sequences, 30% to 40% of them singletons. Their antigens remain unidentified. The sample here was cultured CD8+ T cells from PBMCs, taken from culture after CMV antigen stimulation. Receptors were obtained from a human donor in good health (CMV status not recorded). Some clones in this sample may be carry-over from other donors' samples.

V usage is TRBV9 and J usage is TRBJ1-2, with D possibly matching TRBD1 (6 bases). Germline CDR1 SGDLS, CDR2 YYNGEE. CDR3 size: 12 residues. V was trimmed by 4 bases and J by 8 bases, leaving 12 bases between them. CDR3 loop: CASSFYREGYTF. The CDR3 DNA reads as TGTGCCAGCAGCTTCTACAGGGAGGGCTACACCTTC.

This clonotype was counted between two and nine times. The chain joins TRBV2 to TRBJ2-1; possibly TRBD2 for D (7 bases). The CDR3 is 17 residues long. The germline V and J ends were trimmed by 4 bases and 0 bases, with 16 bases remaining between them. The germline gives CDR1 SNHLY, CDR2 FYNNEI. The CDR3 region is CASSGPPRGASYNEQFF. CDR3 nucleotides: TGTGCCAGCAGTGGGCCCCCCCGGGGGGCCTCCTACAATGAGCAGTTCTTC.

This clonotype was observed at least ten times. This rearrangement joins TRBV27 to TRBJ1-1, with D hard to call. This CDR3 is 16 amino acids long. Trimming stripped 0 bases from V and 3 bases from J, with 14 bases between. Germline V gene data show CDR1 as MNHEY and CDR2 as SMNVEV (reference sequence). CDR3 sequence: CASSLSLGYGDTEAFF. Written as DNA, the CDR3 is TGTGCCAGCAGTTTATCGCTAGGGTACGGGGACACTGAAGCTTTCTTT.

This chain uses TRBV29-1 with TRBJ2-7; D possibly matches TRBD1 or TRBD2 (5 bases each). Germline V lookup: CDR1 SQVTM, CDR2 ANQGSEA. CDR3 length: 15 amino acids. V shed 0 bases and J shed 5 bases, with 17 bases lying between them. The CDR3: CSVEEMGRAGNEQYF. The CDR3 region has the DNA TGCAGCGTTGAAGAGATGGGGCGTGCGGGTAACGAGCAGTACTTC.

This clonotype was observed a handful of times. The chain uses TRBV7-6 and TRBJ1-1, with TRBD1 identical over 9 bases. Looked up from germline, CDR1 is SGHVS and CDR2 is FNYEAQ. V was pared by 1 base and J by 1 base, with 13 bases of the junction left unmatched. The CDR3 length is 19 residues. CDR3 sequence: CASSLEELGTGTENTEAFF. Here the CDR3 DNA reads TGTGCCAGCAGCTTAGAAGAACTCGGGACAGGGACGGAGAACACTGAAGCTTTCTTT.

This clonotype was detected only a few times. The chain links TRBV5-4 to TRBJ2-7, with 7 nucleotides matching TRBD1. In germline, CDR1 is SGHNT, CDR2 YYREEE (reference sequence). V shed 3 bases and J 3 bases; nucleotides not matched to a gene: 18. This CDR3 has 18 residues. CDR3 coding DNA: TGTGCCAGCAGCTCGGGCCCCGTCGGCAGGGGGAACCACTACGAGCAGTACTTC. Its translation is CASSSGPVGRGNHYEQYF.

This clonotype was recorded a few times. The rearrangement links TRBV18 to TRBJ2-2; D ambiguous. In germline, CDR1 is KGHSH, CDR2 LQKENI. Trimming removed 3 bases at V and 3 bases at J, with 8 bases between. The CDR3 loop spans 14 amino acids. The CDR3 nucleotides read TGTGCCAGCTCACCGACACTTTACACCGGGGAGCTGTTTTTT. It specifies CASSPTLYTGELFF. Full variable domain (remainder filled in from reference TRBV18 and TRBJ2-2): NAGVMQNPRHLVRRRGQEARLRCSPMKGHSHVYWYRQLPEEGLKFMVYLQKENIIDESGMPKERFSAEFPKEGPSILRIQQVVRGDSAAYFCASSPTLYTGELFFGEGSRLTVL.

At least ten counts were recorded for this clonotype. The chain is built from TRBV27 and TRBJ1-4; D unresolved. Germline lookup yields CDR1 MNHEY and CDR2 SMNVEV (reference sequence). The germline V and J ends were trimmed by 2 bases and 5 bases, with 6 bases remaining between them. The CDR3 extends over 13 amino acids. CDR3 sequence: CASSLVANEKLFF. CDR3 nucleotides: TGTGCCAGCAGTTTAGTGGCGAATGAAAAACTGTTTTTT.

This clonotype occurred many times. The gene calls are TRBV11-3 and TRBJ2-4; D is uncertain. V lost 6 bases and J lost 6, with 12 bases in between. Germline CDR1 and CDR2: SGHNT and YENEEA. The length of the CDR3 is 13 residues. CDR3 bases: TGTGCCAGCAGTGTTTCACCCGCAAACATTCAGTACTTC. Residues: CASSVSPANIQYF.

V is TRBV5-6 and J is TRBJ1-2; a possible D gene is TRBD1 (5 bases). Germline V lookup: CDR1 SGHDT, CDR2 YYEEEE. V was pared by 7 bases and J by 8 bases, with 33 bases between. The CDR3 loop spans 18 amino acids. CDR3 coding DNA: TGTGCCAGCTCCGGAGAGGTATGGCGGGACCCTAAAAGCGGCGGCTACACCTTC. Translated: CASSGEVWRDPKSGGYTF. Together with reference TRBV5-6 and TRBJ1-2, the CDR3 gives the full variable domain: DAGVTQSPTHLIKTRGQQVTLRCSPKSGHDTVSWYQQALGQGPQFIFQYYEEEERQRGNFPDRFSGHQFPNYSSELNVNALLLGDSALYLCASSGEVWRDPKSGGYTFGSGTRLTVV.

The V call is TRBV2, the J call TRBJ2-7; perhaps TRBD2 as D (5 bases). This CDR3 is 13 amino acids long. Trimming pared 5 bases from V and 3 bases from J, leaving 11 bases between. Germline assignment: CDR1 SNHLY and CDR2 FYNNEI. DNA for the CDR3: TGTGCCAGCAGTCCTTACGCGGGCTACGAGCAGTACGTC. The encoded protein is CASSPYAGYEQYV.

At least ten counts were recorded for this clonotype. This chain joins TRBV24-1 and TRBJ2-7; weak D call: TRBD1 (6 bases). Germline V lookup: CDR1 KGHDR, CDR2 SFDVKD. The V end lost 0 bases, the J end lost 1 base, and 15 bases lay between the germline ends. CDR3 length: 17 amino acids. CDR3 residues: CATSDLILQGKSYEQYV. CDR3 nucleotide sequence: TGTGCCACCAGTGATTTGATTCTACAGGGCAAGTCCTACGAGCAGTACGTC.

As for this clonotype: This may arise from a read error, as a much more abundant clone is one base away. This chain's CDR3 is CASSFRAGGGDMQYF. The CDR3 DNA sequence: TGTGCCAGCAGCTTCAGAGCGGGGGGCGGGGATATGCAGTATTTT. V usage is TRBV7-6 and J usage is TRBJ2-3; 9 bases are shared with TRBD2. Germline CDR1 SGHVS, CDR2 FNYEAQ. CDR3 length equals 15 residues.

With regard to this clonotype: Being one base from a much bigger clone, this may be a read error. V usage is TRBV5-4 and J usage is TRBJ1-1; D call uncertain. V was pared by 3 bases and J by 3 bases, with 6 bases between. Germline CDR1 is SGHNT and CDR2 is YYREEE (reference sequence). This CDR3 has 12 residues. CDR3 loop: CASSSHDTEAFF. CDR3 DNA: TGTGCCAGCAGCTCACATGACACTGAAGCTTTCTTT. Full variable domain (remainder filled in from reference TRBV5-4 and TRBJ1-1): ETGVTQSPTHLIKTRGQQVTLRCSSQSGHNTVSWYQQALGQGPQFIFQYYREEENGRGNFPPRFSGLQFPNYSSELNVNALELDDSALYLCASSSHDTEAFFGQGTRLTVV.

This clonotype was found once. The chain recombines TRBV2 with TRBJ2-2, with D unresolved. Germline CDR1 SNHLY, CDR2 FYNNEI. This CDR3 region has 14 residues. V gave up 1 base and J gave up 1 base, with 4 bases separating them. The CDR3 region has the DNA TGTGCCAGCAGTGAAGACTTGAACACCGGGGAGCTGTTTTTT. This codes for CASSEDLNTGELFF.

This clonotype was seen a few times. J is TRBJ2-1 and V is TRBV5-1; D is uncertain. The CDR3 covers 12 residues. Trimming left V 1 base short and J 10 bases short, with 9 bases between. Germline assignment: CDR1 SGHRS and CDR2 YFSETQ. The CDR3 sequence: CASSLLPREQFF. The DNA of the CDR3 is TGCGCCAGCAGCTTGTTACCCAGGGAGCAGTTCTTC.